This T cell receptor beta chain stems from a study of Ad26.COV2.S vaccination and SARS-CoV-2 variants. Study at large: Recipients of Ad26.COV2.S got it intramuscularly, once or twice 56 days apart. Overall study results and limits: Spike-specific TCR breadth in vaccine recipients exceeded that seen in placebo recipients.

Treatment described: around 19 received Ad26.COV2.S at low or high dose, single or two shots; five or six received placebo; per-sample allocation not given. Samples came from day 63 after the first vaccine or placebo injection. Participants' vaccine, an Ad26 vector, delivered Wuhan-strain SARS-CoV-2 spike. Germline V gene lookup returns CDR1 SQVTM and CDR2 ANQGSEA. V was cut by 0 bases and J by 8 bases, with 13 bases left in between. The CDR3 extends over 14 amino acids. This clone came up once. The target antigen is unknown. Method: immunoSEQ multiplex PCR; TCRdb's copy keeps in-frame clones and lacks some. The sample has more than 300,000 clones, around 83% seen once; the top ten hold around 1.9%.

The sample here was peripheral blood, taken in a trial of Ad26.COV2.S vaccine versus placebo. This chain joins TRBV29-1 and TRBJ1-4; TRBD1 might be the D (6 bases). The receptor's source is a person aged 18-60 years who received the Ad26.COV2.S COVID-19 vaccine or a placebo. Written as DNA, the CDR3 is TGCAGCGTTGAAGAAGAGGGGGTAGGGGAAAAACTGTTTTTT. Protein sequence: CSVEEEGVGEKLFF.